Listed below are T cell receptor beta chains from one sample, sequenced in a study of T cell responses to AZD1222 COVID-19 vaccine. Method: immunoSEQ multiplex PCR; TCRdb's copy keeps in-frame clones and lacks some. This table holds 130,000 to 150,000 clones, about nine tenths found once. This sample comprised peripheral blood, obtained on day 0 of AZD1222 vaccination. All receptors come from an adult in good health. The CDR3 runs from the conserved cysteine through the conserved F or W. The order of the fields is CDR3 DNA, CDR3 protein, J gene, V gene, clone size, D gene. The D gene is left open where the match is weak. The size entry is marked missing in some rows and otherwise reads once, few, many or a size class.

cdr3_nt: TGTGCCAGCTCATCGTCGACAGGGGGCTACGAGGGCTACACCTTC
cdr3_aa: CASSSSTGGYEGYTF
j_call: TRBJ1-2
v_call: TRBV18
clone_size: NA
d_call: TRBD1

cdr3_nt: TGTGCCACACGACAGGGGGACCGGGCTAACTATGGCTACACCTTC
cdr3_aa: CATRQGDRANYGYTF
j_call: TRBJ1-2
v_call: TRBV6-5
clone_size: NA
d_call: TRBD1

cdr3_nt: TGTGCCAGTACCCTCGGTCAGAATTCACCCCTCCACTTT
cdr3_aa: CASTLGQNSPLHF
j_call: TRBJ1-6
v_call: TRBV6-5
clone_size: NA
d_call: NA

cdr3_nt: TGTGCCATCAGTGAACCAGGGAGCATCTATGGCTACACCTTC
cdr3_aa: CAISEPGSIYGYTF
j_call: TRBJ1-2
v_call: TRBV10-3
clone_size: NA
d_call: NA

cdr3_nt: TGTGCCAGCTCACCACCGGTCGGCTCGTACGAGCAGTACTTC
cdr3_aa: CASSPPVGSYEQYF
j_call: TRBJ2-7
v_call: TRBV18
clone_size: NA
d_call: NA

cdr3_nt: TGTGCCAGCAGCCAGCAGCTAGCGGGCAACTACAATGAGCAGTTCTTC
cdr3_aa: CASSQQLAGNYNEQFF
j_call: TRBJ2-1
v_call: TRBV4-2
clone_size: NA
d_call: TRBD2

cdr3_nt: TGTGCCAGCAGCTCGGGACAGGTCCCCCCGTGGCAAGAGACCCAGTACTTC
cdr3_aa: CASSSGQVPPWQETQYF
j_call: TRBJ2-5
v_call: TRBV5-8
clone_size: NA
d_call: TRBD1

cdr3_nt: TGTGCCAGCAGTTTGCTGAAACAGGACGGCTACGAGCAGTACTTC
cdr3_aa: CASSLLKQDGYEQYF
j_call: TRBJ2-7
v_call: TRBV27
clone_size: NA
d_call: NA

cdr3_nt: TGTGCCAGCAGCTTAGGAGAGCTCTATGGCTACACCTTC
cdr3_aa: CASSLGELYGYTF
j_call: TRBJ1-2
v_call: TRBV11-3
clone_size: once
d_call: NA

cdr3_nt: TGTGCCAGCAGCTTGGGACTAGCGGGGCTTTACGAGCAGTACTTC
cdr3_aa: CASSLGLAGLYEQYF
j_call: TRBJ2-7
v_call: TRBV7-2
clone_size: NA
d_call: TRBD2

cdr3_nt: TGTGCCAGCAGCAAAGGGTGGGACGGAGATAACTATGGCTACACCTTC
cdr3_aa: CASSKGWDGDNYGYTF
j_call: TRBJ1-2
v_call: TRBV21-1
clone_size: NA
d_call: NA

cdr3_nt: TGTGCCAGCAGCTTAGGGTCAAAATTGACAGATACGCAGTATTTT
cdr3_aa: CASSLGSKLTDTQYF
j_call: TRBJ2-3
v_call: TRBV5-5
clone_size: NA
d_call: NA

cdr3_nt: TGTGCCAGCAGCCCCGGCCGACAGGGCAACTCTGGAAACACCATATATTTT
cdr3_aa: CASSPGRQGNSGNTIYF
j_call: TRBJ1-3
v_call: TRBV11-3
clone_size: NA
d_call: TRBD1

cdr3_nt: TGTGCCAGCAGCCACCGGTTCGCTGGGGGACTTTACAATGAGCAGTTCTTC
cdr3_aa: CASSHRFAGGLYNEQFF
j_call: TRBJ2-1
v_call: TRBV3-1/TRBV3-2
clone_size: NA
d_call: NA

cdr3_nt: TGTGCCAGCAGCTTAAACGGGGCCAAAAACATTCAGTACTTC
cdr3_aa: CASSLNGAKNIQYF
j_call: TRBJ2-4
v_call: TRBV7-3
clone_size: NA
d_call: NA

cdr3_nt: TGTGCCAGCAGCCCGCAAGTAGATACGTCCTACAATGAGCAGTTCTTC
cdr3_aa: CASSPQVDTSYNEQFF
j_call: TRBJ2-1
v_call: TRBV11-3
clone_size: NA
d_call: NA

cdr3_nt: TGTGCCAGTAGTATGGGGGGAACAGATACGCAGTATTTT
cdr3_aa: CASSMGGTDTQYF
j_call: TRBJ2-3
v_call: TRBV19
clone_size: NA
d_call: NA

cdr3_nt: TGCGCCAGTAGCGGGGAGGGGTTTCGTGGCGGGCAAGCCTACGAGCAGTACTTC
cdr3_aa: CASSGEGFRGGQAYEQYF
j_call: TRBJ2-7
v_call: TRBV5-1
clone_size: NA
d_call: TRBD2

cdr3_nt: TGTGCCAGCAGCCCCTTGCGCGGGAGCGGGACCTACAATGAGCAGTTCTTC
cdr3_aa: CASSPLRGSGTYNEQFF
j_call: TRBJ2-1
v_call: TRBV4-2
clone_size: NA
d_call: TRBD2

cdr3_nt: TGTGCCACCGGAGACAGGCTGAACACTGAAGCTTTCTTT
cdr3_aa: CATGDRLNTEAFF
j_call: TRBJ1-1
v_call: TRBV24-1
clone_size: few
d_call: NA

cdr3_nt: TGTGCCAGCAGTTTACTAGTAGCAGAGACCCAGTACTTC
cdr3_aa: CASSLLVAETQYF
j_call: TRBJ2-5
v_call: TRBV6-2/TRBV6-3
clone_size: NA
d_call: NA

cdr3_nt: TGTGCCAGCAGTCAGGACAGGGGCCGGGAACTGTTTTTT
cdr3_aa: CASSQDRGRELFF
j_call: TRBJ1-4
v_call: TRBV12-3/TRBV12-4
clone_size: NA
d_call: TRBD1

cdr3_nt: TGTGCCAGCAGCGAACTAGCGGGAATACTCACAGATACGCAGTATTTT
cdr3_aa: CASSELAGILTDTQYF
j_call: TRBJ2-3
v_call: TRBV9
clone_size: NA
d_call: TRBD2

cdr3_nt: TGTGCCAGCAGTGACACATGGGCGGGCGCTGGAAACTCTGGGGCCAACGTCCTGACTTTC
cdr3_aa: CASSDTWAGAGNSGANVLTF
j_call: TRBJ2-6
v_call: TRBV2
clone_size: NA
d_call: NA

cdr3_nt: TGTGCCAGCAGCTTGGAGGGGGACCCCTACACAGATACGCAGTATTTT
cdr3_aa: CASSLEGDPYTDTQYF
j_call: TRBJ2-3
v_call: TRBV5-4
clone_size: NA
d_call: NA

cdr3_nt: TGCGCCAGCAGCAGACTCCCAGGGAGCAATGAGCAGTTCTTC
cdr3_aa: CASSRLPGSNEQFF
j_call: TRBJ2-1
v_call: TRBV5-1
clone_size: NA
d_call: NA

cdr3_nt: TGTGCCAGTAGCGGGAGGGGTTATATGGAGACCCAGTACTTC
cdr3_aa: CASSGRGYMETQYF
j_call: TRBJ2-5
v_call: TRBV19
clone_size: once
d_call: TRBD2

cdr3_nt: TGTGCCAGCAGCCACCTGGGACTAGCGGACTACGAGCAGTACTTC
cdr3_aa: CASSHLGLADYEQYF
j_call: TRBJ2-7
v_call: TRBV14
clone_size: NA
d_call: TRBD2

cdr3_nt: TGCGCCAGCAGCCAAGGACTTCAGAGCTACGAGCAGTACTTC
cdr3_aa: CASSQGLQSYEQYF
j_call: TRBJ2-7
v_call: TRBV4-3
clone_size: NA
d_call: NA

cdr3_nt: TGTGCCAGCAGTTTCCTCGCGGGACAGAGCTCCTACGAGCAGTACTTC
cdr3_aa: CASSFLAGQSSYEQYF
j_call: TRBJ2-7
v_call: TRBV27
clone_size: NA
d_call: NA

cdr3_nt: TGTGCCAGCTCACGTCAGGGGAATCAGCCCCAGCATTTT
cdr3_aa: CASSRQGNQPQHF
j_call: TRBJ1-5
v_call: TRBV18
clone_size: NA
d_call: NA

cdr3_nt: TGTGCCAGCAGCCCCGGGTTATACACAGATACGCAGTATTTT
cdr3_aa: CASSPGLYTDTQYF
j_call: TRBJ2-3
v_call: TRBV6-5
clone_size: NA
d_call: NA

cdr3_nt: TGTGCCAGCGAACAGGGTCACGGCTCACTGAACACTGAAGCTTTCTTT
cdr3_aa: CASEQGHGSLNTEAFF
j_call: TRBJ1-1
v_call: TRBV25-1
clone_size: NA
d_call: NA

cdr3_nt: TGTGCCAGTAGTATAGGGGACAGTCGATCCAAGCGGGTTTATAATTCACCCCTCCACTTT
cdr3_aa: CASSIGDSRSKRVYNSPLHF
j_call: TRBJ1-6
v_call: TRBV19
clone_size: NA
d_call: TRBD1

cdr3_nt: TGCAGCGGTGACACCGGGACAGTTAATGAAAAACTGTTTTTT
cdr3_aa: CSGDTGTVNEKLFF
j_call: TRBJ1-4
v_call: TRBV29-1
clone_size: few
d_call: TRBD1

cdr3_nt: TGTGCCAGCAAAAGGGACGCTAGCTCCTACGAGCAGTACTTC
cdr3_aa: CASKRDASSYEQYF
j_call: TRBJ2-7
v_call: TRBV2
clone_size: NA
d_call: NA

cdr3_nt: TGTGCCAGCAGCGTAGAAACAGGGCGGAACTATGGCTACACCTTC
cdr3_aa: CASSVETGRNYGYTF
j_call: TRBJ1-2
v_call: TRBV9
clone_size: NA
d_call: NA

cdr3_nt: TGTGCCAGCAGCTTTACTCTCGGGGCCGGCACTGAAGCTTTCTTT
cdr3_aa: CASSFTLGAGTEAFF
j_call: TRBJ1-1
v_call: TRBV7-3
clone_size: NA
d_call: NA

cdr3_nt: TGTGCCAGCAGCTTCGAGCGGGGGAACACCGGGGAGCTGTTTTTT
cdr3_aa: CASSFERGNTGELFF
j_call: TRBJ2-2
v_call: TRBV5-4
clone_size: NA
d_call: TRBD2

cdr3_nt: TGTGCCAGCAGTTCTTTGGCGGATTTCTCCTACGAGCAGTACTTC
cdr3_aa: CASSSLADFSYEQYF
j_call: TRBJ2-7
v_call: TRBV6-2/TRBV6-3
clone_size: NA
d_call: NA

cdr3_nt: TGTGCCAGCAGCCCCGGGGGCGGACCCTACGAGCAGTACTTC
cdr3_aa: CASSPGGGPYEQYF
j_call: TRBJ2-7
v_call: TRBV5-5
clone_size: NA
d_call: NA

cdr3_nt: TGTGCCAGCAGCCAACGCAGGGGGCGAGGTGGCTACACCTTC
cdr3_aa: CASSQRRGRGGYTF
j_call: TRBJ1-2
v_call: TRBV3-1/TRBV3-2
clone_size: once
d_call: TRBD1

cdr3_nt: TGTGCCAGCAGCTCCCGGGACAGAGAATCACCCCTCCACTTT
cdr3_aa: CASSSRDRESPLHF
j_call: TRBJ1-6
v_call: TRBV5-6
clone_size: NA
d_call: TRBD1

cdr3_nt: TGCGCCAGCAGCTTTGAACAGGGAGATAATTCACCCCTCCACTTT
cdr3_aa: CASSFEQGDNSPLHF
j_call: TRBJ1-6
v_call: TRBV5-1
clone_size: NA
d_call: NA

cdr3_nt: TGCAGTGCTATCGATCAAGAGACCCAGTACTTC
cdr3_aa: CSAIDQETQYF
j_call: TRBJ2-5
v_call: TRBV20-1
clone_size: NA
d_call: NA

cdr3_nt: TGCGCCAGCAGCCAAGCAATTGAAAACATTCAGTACTTC
cdr3_aa: CASSQAIENIQYF
j_call: TRBJ2-4
v_call: TRBV4-1
clone_size: NA
d_call: NA

cdr3_nt: TGTGCCAGCAGCTTAGCGCGAGACGGCCAGGGTCAGCCCCAGCATTTT
cdr3_aa: CASSLARDGQGQPQHF
j_call: TRBJ1-5
v_call: TRBV7-8
clone_size: NA
d_call: NA

cdr3_nt: TGTGCCAGTAGTATACAAACCAAAGGCTACACCTTC
cdr3_aa: CASSIQTKGYTF
j_call: TRBJ1-2
v_call: TRBV19
clone_size: NA
d_call: NA

cdr3_nt: TGTGCCAGCAGCTTGGAGGGCACGGTGGGCAATGAAAAACTGTTTTTT
cdr3_aa: CASSLEGTVGNEKLFF
j_call: TRBJ1-4
v_call: TRBV5-4
clone_size: NA
d_call: NA

cdr3_nt: TGTGCTAGTGATCTAGGGACAGGACCGGGGCAGTACTTC
cdr3_aa: CASDLGTGPGQYF
j_call: TRBJ2-7
v_call: TRBV12-5
clone_size: NA
d_call: TRBD1

cdr3_nt: TGTGCCAGCAGCCAGGTCACCGGGAGTCACAATGAGCAGTTCTTC
cdr3_aa: CASSQVTGSHNEQFF
j_call: TRBJ2-1
v_call: TRBV4-2
clone_size: NA
d_call: NA

cdr3_nt: TGTGCCAGCAGCTTGGGGGGACCGCGCACAGATACGCAGTATTTT
cdr3_aa: CASSLGGPRTDTQYF
j_call: TRBJ2-3
v_call: TRBV5-4
clone_size: NA
d_call: NA

cdr3_nt: TGTGCCAGCAGCTCCTTCGGGGGTCCTAGCACAGATACGCAGTATTTT
cdr3_aa: CASSSFGGPSTDTQYF
j_call: TRBJ2-3
v_call: TRBV7-6
clone_size: once
d_call: NA

cdr3_nt: TGTGCCAGCAGCCCTCTTAGCGGGAGAATCGATGAGCAGTTCTTC
cdr3_aa: CASSPLSGRIDEQFF
j_call: TRBJ2-1
v_call: TRBV11-3
clone_size: NA
d_call: TRBD2

cdr3_nt: TGTGCCAGCAGCCAAGCCCCAGGGTGGAATAATTCACCCCTCCACTTT
cdr3_aa: CASSQAPGWNNSPLHF
j_call: TRBJ1-6
v_call: TRBV3-1/TRBV3-2
clone_size: few
d_call: NA